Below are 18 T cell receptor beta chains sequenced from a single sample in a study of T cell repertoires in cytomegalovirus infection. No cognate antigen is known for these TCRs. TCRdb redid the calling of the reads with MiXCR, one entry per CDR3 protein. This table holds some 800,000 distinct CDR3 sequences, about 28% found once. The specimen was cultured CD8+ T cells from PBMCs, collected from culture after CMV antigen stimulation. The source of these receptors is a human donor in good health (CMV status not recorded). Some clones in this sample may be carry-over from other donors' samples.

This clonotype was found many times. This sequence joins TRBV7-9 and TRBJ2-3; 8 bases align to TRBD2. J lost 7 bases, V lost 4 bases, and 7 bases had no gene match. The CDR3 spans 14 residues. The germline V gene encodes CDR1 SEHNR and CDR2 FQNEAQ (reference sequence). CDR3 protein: CASSSSGSENTQYF. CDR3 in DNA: TGTGCCAGCAGCTCTAGCGGGTCAGAGAATACGCAGTATTTT.

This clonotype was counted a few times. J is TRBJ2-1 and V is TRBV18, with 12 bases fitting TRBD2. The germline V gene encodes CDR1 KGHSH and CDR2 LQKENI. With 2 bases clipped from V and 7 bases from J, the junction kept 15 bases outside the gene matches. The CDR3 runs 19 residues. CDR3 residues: CASSPSGLAGPFSSNEQFF. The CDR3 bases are TGTGCCAGCTCACCATCGGGACTAGCGGGTCCCTTTTCGAGTAATGAGCAGTTCTTC.

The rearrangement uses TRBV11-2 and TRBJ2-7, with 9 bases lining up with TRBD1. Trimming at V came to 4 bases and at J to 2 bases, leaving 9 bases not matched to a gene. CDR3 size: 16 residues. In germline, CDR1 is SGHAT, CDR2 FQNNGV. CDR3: CASSSKGQGKPYEQYF. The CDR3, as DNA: TGTGCCAGCAGCTCCAAAGGACAGGGGAAGCCCTACGAGCAGTACTTC.

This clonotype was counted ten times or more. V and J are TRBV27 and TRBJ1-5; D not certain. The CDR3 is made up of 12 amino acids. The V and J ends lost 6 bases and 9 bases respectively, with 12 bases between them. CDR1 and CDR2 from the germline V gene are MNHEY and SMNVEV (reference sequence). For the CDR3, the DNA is TGTGCCAGCAGCCCACTGGGCCGGCCCCAGCATTTT. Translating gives CASSPLGRPQHF.

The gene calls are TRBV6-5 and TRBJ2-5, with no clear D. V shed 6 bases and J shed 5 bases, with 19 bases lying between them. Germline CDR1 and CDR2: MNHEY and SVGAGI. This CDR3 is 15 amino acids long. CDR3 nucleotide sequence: TGTGCCAGCAGCCCTTCCGACCCGGATGGGGAGACCCAGTACTTC. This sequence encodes CASSPSDPDGETQYF.

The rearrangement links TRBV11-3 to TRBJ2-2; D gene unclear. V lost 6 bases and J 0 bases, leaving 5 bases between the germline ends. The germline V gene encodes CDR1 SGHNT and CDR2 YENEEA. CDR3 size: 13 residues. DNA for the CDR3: TGTGCCAGCAGACCGCCGAACACCGGGGAGCTGTTTTTT. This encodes CASRPPNTGELFF.

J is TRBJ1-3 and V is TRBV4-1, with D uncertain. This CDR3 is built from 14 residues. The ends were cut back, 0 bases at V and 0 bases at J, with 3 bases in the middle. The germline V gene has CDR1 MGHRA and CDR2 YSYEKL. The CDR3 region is CASSQDSSGNTIYF. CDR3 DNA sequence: TGCGCCAGCAGCCAAGACAGCTCTGGAAACACCATATATTTT.

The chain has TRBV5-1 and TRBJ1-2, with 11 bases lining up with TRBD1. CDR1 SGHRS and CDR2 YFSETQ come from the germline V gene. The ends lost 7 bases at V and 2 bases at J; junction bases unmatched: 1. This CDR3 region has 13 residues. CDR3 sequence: CASGQGANYGYTF. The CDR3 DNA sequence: TGCGCCAGCGGACAGGGGGCCAACTATGGCTACACCTTC.

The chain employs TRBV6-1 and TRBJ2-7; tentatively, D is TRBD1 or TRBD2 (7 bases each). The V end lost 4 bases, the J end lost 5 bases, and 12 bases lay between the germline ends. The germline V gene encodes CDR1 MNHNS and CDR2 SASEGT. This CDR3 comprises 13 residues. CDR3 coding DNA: TGTGCCAGCAGTGCGGGGGGACAGCACGAGCAGTACGTC. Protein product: CASSAGGQHEQYV.

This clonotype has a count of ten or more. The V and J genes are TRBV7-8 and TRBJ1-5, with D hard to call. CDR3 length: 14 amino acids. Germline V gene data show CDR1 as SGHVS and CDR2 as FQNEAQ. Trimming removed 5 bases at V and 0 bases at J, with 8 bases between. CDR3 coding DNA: TGTGCCAGCAGCCCCATGTATAGCAATCAGCCCCAGCATTTT. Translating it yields CASSPMYSNQPQHF.

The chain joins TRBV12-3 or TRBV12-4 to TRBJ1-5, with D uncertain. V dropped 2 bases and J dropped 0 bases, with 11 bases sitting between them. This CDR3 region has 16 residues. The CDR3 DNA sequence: TGTGCCAGCAGTTTAATGGGCGGGCGTAGCAATCAGCCCCAGCATTTT. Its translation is CASSLMGGRSNQPQHF.

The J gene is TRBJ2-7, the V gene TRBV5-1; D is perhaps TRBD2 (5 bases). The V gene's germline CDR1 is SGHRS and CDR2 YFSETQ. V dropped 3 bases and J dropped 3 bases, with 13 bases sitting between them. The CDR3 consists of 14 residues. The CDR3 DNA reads TGCGCCAGCAGCTCCTCGGGGTCGGACTACGAGCAGTACTTC. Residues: CASSSSGSDYEQYF.

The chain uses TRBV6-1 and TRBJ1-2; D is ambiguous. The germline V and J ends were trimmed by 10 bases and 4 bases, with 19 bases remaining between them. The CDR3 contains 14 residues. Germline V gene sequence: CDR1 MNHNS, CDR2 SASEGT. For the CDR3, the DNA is TGTGCCATACATAGGGAGACCGAGACCTATGGCTACACCTTC. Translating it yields CAIHRETETYGYTF.

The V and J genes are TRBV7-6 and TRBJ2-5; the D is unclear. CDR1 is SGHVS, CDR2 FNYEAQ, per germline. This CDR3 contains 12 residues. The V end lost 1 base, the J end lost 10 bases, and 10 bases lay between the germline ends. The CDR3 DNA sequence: TGTGCCAGCAGCTTAGTTGGCTGGGACCAGTACTTC. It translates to CASSLVGWDQYF.

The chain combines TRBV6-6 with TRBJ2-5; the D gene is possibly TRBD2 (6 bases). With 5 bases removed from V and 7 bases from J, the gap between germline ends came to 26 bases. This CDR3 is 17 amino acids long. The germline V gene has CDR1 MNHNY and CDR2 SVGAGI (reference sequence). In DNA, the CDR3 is TGTGCCAGCAGTCATCCTCGGGACTCCCTCTCAAGGGGGACCCAGTACTTC. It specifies CASSHPRDSLSRGTQYF.

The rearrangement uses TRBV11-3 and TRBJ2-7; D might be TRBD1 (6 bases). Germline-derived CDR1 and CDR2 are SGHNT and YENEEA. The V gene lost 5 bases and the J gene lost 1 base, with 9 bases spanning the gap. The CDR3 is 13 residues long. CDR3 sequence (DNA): TGTGCCAGCAGCGTAGGACAGTCCTACGAGCAGTACTTC. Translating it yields CASSVGQSYEQYF.

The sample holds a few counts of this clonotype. For the CDR3, the DNA is TGTGCCAGCAGCAACGGACAGGCGGCTCGCTATGGCTACACCTTC. It encodes CASSNGQAARYGYTF. The chain carries TRBV5-4 and TRBJ1-2; 7 bases map to TRBD1. With 4 bases clipped from V and 4 bases from J, the junction kept 10 bases outside the gene matches. This CDR3 has 15 amino acids. Germline V CDR1 and CDR2: SGHNT, YYREEE (reference sequence). Combining the CDR3 with reference TRBV5-4 and TRBJ1-2 gives the whole variable domain ETGVTQSPTHLIKTRGQQVTLRCSSQSGHNTVSWYQQALGQGPQFIFQYYREEENGRGNFPPRFSGLQFPNYSSELNVNALELDDSALYLCASSNGQAARYGYTFGSGTRLTVV.

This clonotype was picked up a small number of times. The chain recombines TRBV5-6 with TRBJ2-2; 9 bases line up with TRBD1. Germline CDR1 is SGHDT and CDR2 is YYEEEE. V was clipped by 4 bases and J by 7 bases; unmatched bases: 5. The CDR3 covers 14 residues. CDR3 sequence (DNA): TGTGCCAGCAGCCATGGGACAGGGCACGGGGAGCTGTTTTTT. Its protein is CASSHGTGHGELFF.